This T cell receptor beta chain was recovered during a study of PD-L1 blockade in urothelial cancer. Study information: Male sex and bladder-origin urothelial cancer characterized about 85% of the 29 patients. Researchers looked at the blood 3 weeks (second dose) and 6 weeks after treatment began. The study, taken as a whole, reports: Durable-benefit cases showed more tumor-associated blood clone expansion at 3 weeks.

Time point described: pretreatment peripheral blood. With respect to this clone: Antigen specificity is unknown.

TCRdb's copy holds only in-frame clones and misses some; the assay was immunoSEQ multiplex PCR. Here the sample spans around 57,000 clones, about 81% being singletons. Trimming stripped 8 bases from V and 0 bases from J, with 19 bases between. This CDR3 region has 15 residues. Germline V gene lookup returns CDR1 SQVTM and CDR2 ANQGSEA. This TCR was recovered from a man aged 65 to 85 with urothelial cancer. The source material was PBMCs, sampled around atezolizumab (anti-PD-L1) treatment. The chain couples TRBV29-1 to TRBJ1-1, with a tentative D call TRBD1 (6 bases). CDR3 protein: CSQKRDTLMNTEAFF. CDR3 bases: TGCAGCCAGAAACGGGACACCCTAATGAACACTGAAGCTTTCTTT.